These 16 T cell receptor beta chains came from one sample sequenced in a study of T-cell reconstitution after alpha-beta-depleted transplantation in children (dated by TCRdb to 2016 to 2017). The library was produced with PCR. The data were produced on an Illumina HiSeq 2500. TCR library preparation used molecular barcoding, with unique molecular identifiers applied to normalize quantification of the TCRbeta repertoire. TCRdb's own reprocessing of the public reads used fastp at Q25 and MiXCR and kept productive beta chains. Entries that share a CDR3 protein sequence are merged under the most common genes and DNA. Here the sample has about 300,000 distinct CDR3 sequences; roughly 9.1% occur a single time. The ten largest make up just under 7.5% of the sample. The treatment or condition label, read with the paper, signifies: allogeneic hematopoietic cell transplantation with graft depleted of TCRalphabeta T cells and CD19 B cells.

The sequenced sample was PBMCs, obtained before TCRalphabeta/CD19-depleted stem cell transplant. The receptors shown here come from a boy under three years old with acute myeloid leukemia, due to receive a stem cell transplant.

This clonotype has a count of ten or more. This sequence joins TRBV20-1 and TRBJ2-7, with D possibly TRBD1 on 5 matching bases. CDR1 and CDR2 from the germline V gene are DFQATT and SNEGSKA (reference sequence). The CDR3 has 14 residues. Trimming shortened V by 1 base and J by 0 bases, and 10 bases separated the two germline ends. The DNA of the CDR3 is TGCAGTGCTAGAGTCGCAGGGCTCTCCTACGAGCAGTACTTC. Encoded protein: CSARVAGLSYEQYF.

The CDR3 DNA follows: TGTGCCAGCAGTTACTACAGGAGGTTTGGAAACACCATATATTTT. Protein: CASSYYRRFGNTIYF. This chain joins TRBV28 and TRBJ1-3, with D possibly being TRBD1 (5 bases). The length of the CDR3 is 15 residues. Deletions cut 4 bases from V and 3 bases from J, with 13 bases between. Germline CDR1 MDHEN, CDR2 SYDVKM.

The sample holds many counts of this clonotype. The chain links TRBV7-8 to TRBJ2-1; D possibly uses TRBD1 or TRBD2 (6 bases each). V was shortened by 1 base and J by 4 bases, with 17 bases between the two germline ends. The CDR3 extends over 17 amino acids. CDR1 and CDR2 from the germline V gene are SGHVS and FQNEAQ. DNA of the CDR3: TGTGCCAGCAGCTTAGGGGCACAGAGGGGGGTTTACAATGAGCAGTTCTTC. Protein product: CASSLGAQRGVYNEQFF.

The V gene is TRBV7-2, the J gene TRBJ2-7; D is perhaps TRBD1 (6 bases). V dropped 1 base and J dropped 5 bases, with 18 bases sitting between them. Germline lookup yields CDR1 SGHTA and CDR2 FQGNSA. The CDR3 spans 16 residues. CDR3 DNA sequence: TGTGCCAGCAGCTTAGTAGGTGACAGGTCATTCAACGAGCAGTACTTC. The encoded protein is CASSLVGDRSFNEQYF.

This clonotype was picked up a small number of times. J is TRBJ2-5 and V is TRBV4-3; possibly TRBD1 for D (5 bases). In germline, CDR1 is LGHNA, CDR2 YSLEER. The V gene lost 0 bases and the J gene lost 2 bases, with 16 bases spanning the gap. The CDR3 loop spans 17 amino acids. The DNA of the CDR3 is TGCGCCAGCAGCCAAGAAGGGCGCCAGGGTGGACAAGAGACCCAGTACTTC. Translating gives CASSQEGRQGGQETQYF.

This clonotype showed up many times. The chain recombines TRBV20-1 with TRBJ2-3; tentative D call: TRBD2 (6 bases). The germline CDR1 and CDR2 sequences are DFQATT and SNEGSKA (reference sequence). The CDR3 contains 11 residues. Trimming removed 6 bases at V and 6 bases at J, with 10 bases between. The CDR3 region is CSATGADTQYF. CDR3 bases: TGCAGTGCCACGGGAGCGGATACGCAGTATTTT.

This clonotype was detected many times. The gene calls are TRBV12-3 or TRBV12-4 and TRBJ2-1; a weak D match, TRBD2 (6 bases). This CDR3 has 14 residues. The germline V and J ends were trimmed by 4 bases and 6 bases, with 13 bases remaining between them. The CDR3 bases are TGTGCCAGCAGTTGGGACTTGACCTCCAATGAGCAGTTCTTC. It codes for CASSWDLTSNEQFF.

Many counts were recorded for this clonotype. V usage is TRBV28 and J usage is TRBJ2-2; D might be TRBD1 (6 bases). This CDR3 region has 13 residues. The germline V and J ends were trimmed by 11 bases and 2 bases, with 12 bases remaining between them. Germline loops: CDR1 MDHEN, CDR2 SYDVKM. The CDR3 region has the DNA TGTGCCCACCGGACAGCTAACACCGGGGAGCTGTTTTTT. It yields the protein CAHRTANTGELFF.

CDR3 loop: CASSSRTGFATQYF. DNA for the CDR3: TGCGCCAGCAGTTCCAGGACAGGGTTCGCGACCCAGTACTTC. The rearrangement joins TRBV5-1 to TRBJ2-5; 8 bases line up with TRBD1. CDR1 and CDR2 (germline): SGHRS, YFSETQ. This CDR3 contains 14 residues. The V gene end was trimmed by 5 bases and the J gene end by 7 bases; junction bases not matched to a gene: 10.

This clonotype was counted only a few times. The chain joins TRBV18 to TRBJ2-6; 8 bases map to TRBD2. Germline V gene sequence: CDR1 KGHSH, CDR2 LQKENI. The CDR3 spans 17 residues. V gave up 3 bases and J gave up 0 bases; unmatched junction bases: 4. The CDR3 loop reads CASSPTSVFSGANVLTF. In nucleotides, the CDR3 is TGTGCCAGCTCACCGACTAGCGTCTTCTCTGGGGCCAACGTCCTGACTTTC.

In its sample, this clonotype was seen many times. Here the CDR3 DNA reads TGTGCCAGCAGTCCGCATCCCGGGACTAGCGGCATTCAGTACTTC. Translation: CASSPHPGTSGIQYF. This chain joins TRBV28 and TRBJ2-4; 11 nucleotides align to TRBD2. The germline gives CDR1 MDHEN, CDR2 SYDVKM. CDR3 length: 15 residues. V shed 5 bases and J 9 bases; nucleotides not matched to a gene: 9.

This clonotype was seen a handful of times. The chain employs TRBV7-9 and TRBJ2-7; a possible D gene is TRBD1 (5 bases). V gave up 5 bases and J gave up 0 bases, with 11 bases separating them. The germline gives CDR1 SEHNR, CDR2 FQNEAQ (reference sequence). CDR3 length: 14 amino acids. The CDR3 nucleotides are TGTGCCAGCAGCGCCCGGACAAGCTCCTACGAGCAGTACTTC. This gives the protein CASSARTSSYEQYF.

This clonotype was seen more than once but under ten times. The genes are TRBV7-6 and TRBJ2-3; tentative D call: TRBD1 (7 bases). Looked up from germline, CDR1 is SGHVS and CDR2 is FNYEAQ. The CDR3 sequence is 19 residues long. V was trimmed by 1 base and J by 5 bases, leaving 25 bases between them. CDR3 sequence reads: CASSLDSVGGTERGDTQYF. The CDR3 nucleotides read TGTGCCAGCAGCTTAGATAGCGTTGGGGGGACAGAAAGAGGAGATACGCAGTATTTT.

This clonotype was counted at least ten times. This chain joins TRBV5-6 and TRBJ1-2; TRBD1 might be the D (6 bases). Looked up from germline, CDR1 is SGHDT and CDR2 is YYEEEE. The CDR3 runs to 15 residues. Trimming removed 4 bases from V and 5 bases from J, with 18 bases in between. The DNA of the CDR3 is TGTGCCAGCAGCATAAGACAGGCCTCCCAATATGGCTACACCTTC. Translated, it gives CASSIRQASQYGYTF.

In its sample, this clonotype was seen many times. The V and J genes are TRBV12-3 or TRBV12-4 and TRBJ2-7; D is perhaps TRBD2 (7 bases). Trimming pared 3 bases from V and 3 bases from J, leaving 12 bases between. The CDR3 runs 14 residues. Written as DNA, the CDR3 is TGTGCCAGCAGTTTCGGGGGGCTATACTACGAGCAGTACTTC. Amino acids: CASSFGGLYYEQYF.

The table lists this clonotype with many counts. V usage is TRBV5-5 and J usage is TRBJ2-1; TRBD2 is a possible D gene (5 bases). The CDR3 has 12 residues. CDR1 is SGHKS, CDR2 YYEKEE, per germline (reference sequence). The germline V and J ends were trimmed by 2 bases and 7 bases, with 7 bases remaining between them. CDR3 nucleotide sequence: TGTGCCAGCAGCTTCTTAGCGAATGAGCAGTTCTTC. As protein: CASSFLANEQFF.